This TCR beta chain was retrieved from a study of shared clonotypes between healthy human individuals. Whole-study findings and limits: Naive subsets generally exceeded memory subsets in estimated richness.

Trimming stripped 2 bases from V and 5 bases from J, with 7 bases between. Germline loops: CDR1 SGHAT, CDR2 FQNNGV. CDR3 length: 13 amino acids. Details on this clone: Antigen: not known.

Clones were sequenced by immunoSEQ multiplex PCR, and TCRdb holds only the in-frame ones, with some missing. In the table there are about 1.1 million clones, approximately 77% of which are singletons. The chain recombines TRBV11-2 with TRBJ2-1; D remains unclear. This TCR came from a man younger than 30 in good health. Some clones in this sample may be carry-over from other donors' samples. Sequenced input: memory CD4+ T cells from PBMCs. The subset is: CD45RA-negative fraction. The CDR3 sequence is CASSLLFDNEQFF. The CDR3 DNA reads TGTGCCAGCAGCTTACTCTTTGACAATGAGCAGTTCTTC.